In its sample, the clone carrying this T cell receptor beta chain was seen a few times. The sample belongs to a study of identical twins. Each CDR3 protein is one row after TCRdb ran MiXCR on the 5' RACE reads. Of hundreds of thousands of distinct CDR3 sequences in the sample, less than 7% were seen once. The TCR sequence derives from a young man in good health. Source material: naive T cells sorted from blood.

The CDR3 here is CASSPRVAGANTGELFF. The CDR3 coding sequence is TGTGCCAGCAGTCCCCGGGTAGCAGGGGCGAACACCGGGGAGCTGTTTTTT. The chain carries TRBV6-2 or TRBV6-3 and TRBJ2-2; D might be TRBD1 (6 bases). The CDR3 runs 17 residues. Trimming stripped 5 bases from V and 0 bases from J, with 16 bases between. Germline V gives CDR1 MNHEY, CDR2 SVGEGT.